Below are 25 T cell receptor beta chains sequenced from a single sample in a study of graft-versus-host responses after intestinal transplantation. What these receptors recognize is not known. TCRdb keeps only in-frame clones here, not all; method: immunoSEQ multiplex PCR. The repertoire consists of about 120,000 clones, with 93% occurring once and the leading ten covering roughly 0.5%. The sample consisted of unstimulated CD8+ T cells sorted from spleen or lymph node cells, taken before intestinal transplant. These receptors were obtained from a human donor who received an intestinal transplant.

The CDR3 bases are TGTGCCAGCAGCGTAGGAGGATTTACCTACGAGCAGTACTTC. It is translated as CASSVGGFTYEQYF. This chain connects TRBV9 to TRBJ2-7, with D unclear. CDR3 length: 14 amino acids. Looked up from germline, CDR1 is SGDLS and CDR2 is YYNGEE. V shed 0 bases and J shed 2 bases, with 9 bases lying between them.

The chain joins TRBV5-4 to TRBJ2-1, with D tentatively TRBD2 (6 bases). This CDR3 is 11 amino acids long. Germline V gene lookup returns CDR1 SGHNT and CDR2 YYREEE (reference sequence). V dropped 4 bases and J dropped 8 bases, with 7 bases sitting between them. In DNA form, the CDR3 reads TGTGCCAGCAGCGGGGACTATGAGCAGTTCTTC. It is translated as CASSGDYEQFF.

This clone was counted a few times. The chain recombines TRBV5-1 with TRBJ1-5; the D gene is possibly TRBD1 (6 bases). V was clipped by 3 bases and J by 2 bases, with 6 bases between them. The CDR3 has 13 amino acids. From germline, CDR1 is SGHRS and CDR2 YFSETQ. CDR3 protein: CASSYRGNQPQHF. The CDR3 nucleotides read TGCGCCAGCAGCTACAGGGGCAATCAGCCCCAGCATTTT.

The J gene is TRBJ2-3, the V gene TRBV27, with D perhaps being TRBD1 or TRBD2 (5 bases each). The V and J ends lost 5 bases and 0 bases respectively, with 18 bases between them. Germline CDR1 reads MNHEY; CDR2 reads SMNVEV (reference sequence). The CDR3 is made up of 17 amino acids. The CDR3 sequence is CASSKRDPGTSTDTQYF. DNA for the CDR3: TGTGCCAGCAGTAAACGGGACCCCGGTACTAGCACAGATACGCAGTATTTT.

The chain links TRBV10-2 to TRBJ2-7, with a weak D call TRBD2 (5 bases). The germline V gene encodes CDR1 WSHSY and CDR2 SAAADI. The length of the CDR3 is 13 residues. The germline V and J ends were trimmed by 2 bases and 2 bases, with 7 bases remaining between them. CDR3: CASSEGRAYEQYF. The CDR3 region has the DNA TGCGCCAGCAGTGAGGGGAGAGCCTACGAGCAGTACTTC.

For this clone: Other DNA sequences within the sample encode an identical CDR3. In nucleotides, the CDR3 is TGTGCCAGCGGACGAAGCGGGGGCCCTTGGGAGACCCAGTACTTC. Residues: CASGRSGGPWETQYF. The rearrangement uses TRBV5-6 and TRBJ2-5, with 8 bases aligning to TRBD2. Germline CDR1 is SGHDT and CDR2 is YYEEEE. V was clipped by 7 bases and J by 5 bases; unmatched bases: 13. The CDR3 has 15 amino acids.

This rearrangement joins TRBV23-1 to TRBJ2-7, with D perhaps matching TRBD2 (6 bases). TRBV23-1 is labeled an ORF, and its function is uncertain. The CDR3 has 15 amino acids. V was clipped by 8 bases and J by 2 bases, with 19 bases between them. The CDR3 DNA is TGCGCCAGCGACTCGACCGGGACTCTCCCCTACGAGCAGTACTTC. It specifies CASDSTGTLPYEQYF.

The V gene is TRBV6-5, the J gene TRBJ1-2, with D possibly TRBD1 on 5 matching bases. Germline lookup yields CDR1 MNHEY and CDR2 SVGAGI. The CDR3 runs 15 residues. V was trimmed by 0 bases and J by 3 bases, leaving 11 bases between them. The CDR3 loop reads CASSYSTGGDYGYTF. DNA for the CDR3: TGTGCCAGCAGTTACTCCACAGGTGGTGACTATGGCTACACCTTC.

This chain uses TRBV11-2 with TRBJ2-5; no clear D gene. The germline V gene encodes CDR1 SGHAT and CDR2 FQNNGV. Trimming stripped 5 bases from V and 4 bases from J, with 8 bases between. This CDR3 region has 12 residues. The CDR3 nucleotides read TGTGCCAGCAGCCAGGCCCCAGAGACCCAGTACTTC. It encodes CASSQAPETQYF.

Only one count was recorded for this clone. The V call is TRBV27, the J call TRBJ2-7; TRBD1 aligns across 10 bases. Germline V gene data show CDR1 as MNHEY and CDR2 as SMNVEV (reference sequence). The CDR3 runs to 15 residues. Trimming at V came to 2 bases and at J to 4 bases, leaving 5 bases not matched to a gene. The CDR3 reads CASSLRGTGVYEQYF. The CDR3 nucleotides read TGTGCCAGCAGTTTAAGAGGGACAGGGGTGTACGAGCAGTACTTC.

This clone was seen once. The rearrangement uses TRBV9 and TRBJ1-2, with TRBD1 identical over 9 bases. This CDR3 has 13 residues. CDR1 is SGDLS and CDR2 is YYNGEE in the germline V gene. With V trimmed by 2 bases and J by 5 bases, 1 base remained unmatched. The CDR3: CASSVGTGYGYTF. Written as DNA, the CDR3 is TGTGCCAGCAGCGTCGGGACAGGGTATGGCTACACCTTC.

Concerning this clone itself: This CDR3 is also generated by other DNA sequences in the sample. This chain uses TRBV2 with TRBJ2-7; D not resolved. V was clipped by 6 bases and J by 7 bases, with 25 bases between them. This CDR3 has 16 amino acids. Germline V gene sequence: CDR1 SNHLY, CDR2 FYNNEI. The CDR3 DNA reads TGTGCCAGCAGCAACGCCGAAGCCCCGCCGATTAATGAGCAGTACTTC. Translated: CASSNAEAPPINEQYF. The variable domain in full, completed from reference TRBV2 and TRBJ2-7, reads EPEVTQTPSHQVTQMGQEVILRCVPISNHLYFYWYRQILGQKVEFLVSFYNNEISEKSEIFDDQFSVERPDGSNFTLKIRSTKLEDSAMYFCASSNAEAPPINEQYFGPGTRLTVT.

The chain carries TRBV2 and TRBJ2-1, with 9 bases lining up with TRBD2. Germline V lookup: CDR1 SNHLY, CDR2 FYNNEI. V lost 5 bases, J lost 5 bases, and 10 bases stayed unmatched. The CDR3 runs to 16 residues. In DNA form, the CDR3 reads TGTGCCAGCAGTCTTAGCGGGAGCCCCCCCCACAATGAGCAGTTCTTC. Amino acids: CASSLSGSPPHNEQFF.

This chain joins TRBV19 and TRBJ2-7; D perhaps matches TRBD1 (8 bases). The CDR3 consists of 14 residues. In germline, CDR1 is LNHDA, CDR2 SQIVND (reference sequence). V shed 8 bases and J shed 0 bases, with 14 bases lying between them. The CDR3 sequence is CASATGGGSYEQYF. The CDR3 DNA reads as TGTGCCAGTGCCACAGGGGGGGGCTCCTACGAGCAGTACTTC.

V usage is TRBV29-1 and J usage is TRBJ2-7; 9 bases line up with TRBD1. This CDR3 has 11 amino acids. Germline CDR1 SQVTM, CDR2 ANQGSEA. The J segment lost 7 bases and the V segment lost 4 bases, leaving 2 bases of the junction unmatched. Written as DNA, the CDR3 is TGCAGCGTTGGGACAGGGGAGGAGCAGTACTTC. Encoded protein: CSVGTGEEQYF.

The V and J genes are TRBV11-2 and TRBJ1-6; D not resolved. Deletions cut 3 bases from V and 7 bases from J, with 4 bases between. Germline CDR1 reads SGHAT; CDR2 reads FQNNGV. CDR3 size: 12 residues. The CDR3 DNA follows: TGTGCCAGCAGCTTTGGGAATTCACCCCTCCACTTT. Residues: CASSFGNSPLHF.

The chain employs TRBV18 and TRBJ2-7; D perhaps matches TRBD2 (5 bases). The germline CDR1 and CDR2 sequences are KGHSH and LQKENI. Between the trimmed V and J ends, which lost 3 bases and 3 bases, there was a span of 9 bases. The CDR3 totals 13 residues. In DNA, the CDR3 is TGTGCCAGCTCACCCCGGGATAGCTACGAGCAGTACTTC. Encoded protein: CASSPRDSYEQYF.

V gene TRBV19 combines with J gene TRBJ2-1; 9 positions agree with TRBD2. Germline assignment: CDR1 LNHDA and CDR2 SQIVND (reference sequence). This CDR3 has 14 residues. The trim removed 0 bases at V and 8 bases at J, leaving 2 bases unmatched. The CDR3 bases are TGTGCCAGTAGTATAGACCTAGCGGGATATGAGCAGTTCTTC. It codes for CASSIDLAGYEQFF.

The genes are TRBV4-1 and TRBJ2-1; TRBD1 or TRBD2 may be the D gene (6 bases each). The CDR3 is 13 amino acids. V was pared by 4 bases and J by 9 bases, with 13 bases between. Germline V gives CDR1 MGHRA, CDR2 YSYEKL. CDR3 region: CASSLGAGSEQFF. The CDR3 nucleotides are TGCGCCAGCAGCCTGGGGGCGGGGAGTGAGCAGTTCTTC.

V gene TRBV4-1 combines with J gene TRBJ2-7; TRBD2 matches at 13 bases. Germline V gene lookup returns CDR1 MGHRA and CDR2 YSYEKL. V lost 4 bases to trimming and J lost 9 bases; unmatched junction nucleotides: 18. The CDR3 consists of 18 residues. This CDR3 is CASSPDGTGGLAGLLQYF. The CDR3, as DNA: TGCGCCAGCAGCCCAGACGGGACAGGGGGACTAGCGGGACTCCTGCAGTACTTC.

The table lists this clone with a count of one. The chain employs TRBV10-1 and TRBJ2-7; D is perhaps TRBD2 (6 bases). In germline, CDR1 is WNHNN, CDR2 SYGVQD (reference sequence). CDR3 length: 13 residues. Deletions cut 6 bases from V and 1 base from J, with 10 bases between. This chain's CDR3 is CASSTSRSYEQYF. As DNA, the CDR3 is TGCGCCAGCAGCACTAGCCGATCCTACGAGCAGTACTTC.

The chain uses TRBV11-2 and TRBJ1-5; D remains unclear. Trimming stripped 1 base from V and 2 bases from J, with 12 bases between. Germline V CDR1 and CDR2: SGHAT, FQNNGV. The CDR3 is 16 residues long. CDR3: CASSLAPGSGNQPQHF. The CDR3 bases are TGTGCCAGCAGCTTAGCTCCGGGGAGCGGCAATCAGCCCCAGCATTTT. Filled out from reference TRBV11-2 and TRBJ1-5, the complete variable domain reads EAGVAQSPRYKIIEKRQSVAFWCNPISGHATLYWYQQILGQGPKLLIQFQNNGVVDDSQLPKDRFSAERLKGVDSTLKIQPAKLEDSAVYLCASSLAPGSGNQPQHFGDGTRLSIL.

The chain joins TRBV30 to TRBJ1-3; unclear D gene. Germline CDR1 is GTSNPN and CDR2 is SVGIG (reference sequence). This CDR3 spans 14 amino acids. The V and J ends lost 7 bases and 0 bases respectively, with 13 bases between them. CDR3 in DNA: TGTGCCTCCTCCTCATGGAGCTCTGGAAACACCATATATTTT. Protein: CASSSWSSGNTIYF.

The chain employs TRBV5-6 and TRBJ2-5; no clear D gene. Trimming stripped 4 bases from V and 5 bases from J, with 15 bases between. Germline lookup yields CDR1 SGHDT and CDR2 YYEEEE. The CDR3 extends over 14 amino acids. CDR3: CASSHSRVSETQYF. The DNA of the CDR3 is TGTGCCAGCAGCCATAGCCGGGTCTCTGAGACCCAGTACTTC.

CDR3 sequence: CASSLSPRQGLNTEAFF. For the CDR3, the DNA is TGTGCCAGCAGTTTATCCCCCCGACAGGGGCTGAACACTGAAGCTTTCTTT. The chain carries TRBV27 and TRBJ1-1; 8 bases line up with TRBD1. The ends lost 0 bases at V and 0 bases at J; junction bases unmatched: 6. CDR1 MNHEY and CDR2 SMNVEV come from the germline V gene (reference sequence). The CDR3 extends over 17 amino acids.